The present T cell receptor beta chain was sequenced within a study of blood T cell repertoires in COVID-19. About the research overall: Acute-phase and convalescent COVID-19 samples originated in the United States, Italy and Spain.

As handled by the study authors: Reference gene primer amplification yielded estimated nucleated cell counts. Sequencing used immunoSEQ multiplex PCR; TCRdb keeps in-frame clones, though not all of them. D and trimming were read from the DNA, whereas the V and J calls and clone size are those reported in that table. The sample shows 150,000 to 250,000 clones, approximately 82% of them seen only once. Sequencing was done on a sample of peripheral blood. The TCR originated in a human donor with acute or convalescent COVID-19. The donor label of this sample is uncertain.

The CDR3 loop reads CASSVAASGSYEQYF. The CDR3 DNA sequence: TGTGCCAGCAGCGTAGCGGCTAGCGGGAGCTACGAGCAGTACTTC. J is TRBJ2-7 and V is TRBV9; 10 nucleotides match TRBD2. The ends lost 0 bases at V and 3 bases at J; junction bases unmatched: 3. CDR3 length equals 15 residues. Per germline, CDR1 SGDLS and CDR2 YYNGEE.